These T cell receptor beta chains were read from a single sample in a study of blood T cell repertoires in COVID-19. TCRdb's table, derived via immunoSEQ multiplex PCR, lists solely in-frame clones and lacks some. Of some 340,000 clones listed, approximately 82% were seen once; the top ten hold around 3%. The sequencing input was peripheral blood. The receptors were gathered from a man younger than 40 with active or convalescent COVID-19. The CDR3 runs from the conserved cysteine through the conserved F or W. The order of the fields is clone size, V gene, J gene, D gene, CDR3 DNA, CDR3 protein. D genes are given only for firm matches. Size is stated for part of the rows, as once, few or many counts, or as a class when the clone is expanded.

NA	TRBV5-4	TRBJ1-1	NA	TGTGCCAGCAGCTTGCCACGGCTAGTTGGTAGCACTGAAGCTTTCTTT	CASSLPRLVGSTEAFF
NA	TRBV19	TRBJ1-4	NA	TGTGCCAGTAGTATCGGAGGGTCCAATGAAAAACTGTTTTTT	CASSIGGSNEKLFF
few	TRBV10-3	TRBJ2-7	NA	TGTGCCATCAGTGTGAGGGGACAAACCTACGAGCAGTACTTC	CAISVRGQTYEQYF
few	TRBV7-2	TRBJ2-1	TRBD2	TGTGCCAGCAGCTTAGCTCCCACTAGCGGGAGTAATGAGCAGTTCTTC	CASSLAPTSGSNEQFF
NA	TRBV6-2/TRBV6-3	TRBJ2-2	NA	TGTGCCAGCAGTTACTGGGCAGGAGGCACCGGGGAGCTGTTTTTT	CASSYWAGGTGELFF
NA	TRBV11-2	TRBJ2-3	TRBD2	TGTGCCAGCAGCCTCCGGACTAGCGGGAGCACAGATACGCAGTATTTT	CASSLRTSGSTDTQYF
once	TRBV6-6	TRBJ2-1	TRBD2	TGTGCCAGCAGTCCTTTCGGGGGGACTAGCGGGGGTTCTACCTACAATGAGCAGTTCTTC	CASSPFGGTSGGSTYNEQFF
NA	TRBV30	TRBJ2-3	NA	TGTGCCTGGGGGCGGGGCGGGGGCACAGATACGCAGTATTTT	CAWGRGGGTDTQYF
NA	TRBV7-9	TRBJ2-5	NA	TGTGCCAGCAGCTCCCGGACAGTCCAAGAGACCCAGTACTTC	CASSSRTVQETQYF
NA	TRBV5-1	TRBJ2-7	TRBD2	TGCGCCAGCAGCTTGGGGCTAGCGGATACCTACGAGCAGTACTTC	CASSLGLADTYEQYF
NA	TRBV7-3	TRBJ2-1	NA	TGTGCCAGCAGCTTAAGAAGGGGCAGGGATGAGGTCAATGAGCAGTTCTTC	CASSLRRGRDEVNEQFF
NA	TRBV28	TRBJ1-5	NA	TGTGCCAGCAGTTTGGGGCAGAACAATCAGCCCCAGCATTTT	CASSLGQNNQPQHF
NA	TRBV19	TRBJ1-2	NA	TGTGCCAGTAGTTCCCACGGGACAACTTATGATGGCTACACCTTC	CASSSHGTTYDGYTF
few	TRBV4-1	TRBJ2-3	TRBD2	TGCGCCAGCAGCCCTTTGGGGACTAGCGGGAACACAGATACGCAGTATTTT	CASSPLGTSGNTDTQYF
NA	TRBV7-2	TRBJ2-2	NA	TGTGCCAGGGGTGGGGCCCAGAACACCGGGGAGCTGTTTTTT	CARGGAQNTGELFF
NA	TRBV30	TRBJ1-3	NA	TGTGCCTGGAGACGGAGCTCTGGAAACACCATATATTTT	CAWRRSSGNTIYF
few	TRBV15	TRBJ1-1	NA	TGTGCCACCAGCAAATCCAGGGACTTGAACACTGAAGCTTTCTTT	CATSKSRDLNTEAFF
NA	TRBV7-2	TRBJ2-3	TRBD2	TGTGCCAGCAGCTTATTTGCGGGGGGCACAGATACGCAGTATTTT	CASSLFAGGTDTQYF
NA	TRBV7-2	TRBJ1-5	NA	TGTGCCAGCAGCTTAGGCCTTAGAAATAGCAATCAGCCCCAGCATTTT	CASSLGLRNSNQPQHF
NA	TRBV16	TRBJ1-1	NA	TGTGCCAGCAGCCCTACCCGGAGCACTGAAGCTTTCTTT	CASSPTRSTEAFF
NA	TRBV4-1	TRBJ2-7	NA	TGCGCCAGCAGCCAAGCAGGTTTTTCCTACGAGCAGTACTTC	CASSQAGFSYEQYF
NA	TRBV5-4	TRBJ1-5	TRBD1	TGTGCCAGCAGCCCCGGGACAGGGGACAATCAGCCCCAGCATTTT	CASSPGTGDNQPQHF
NA	TRBV2	TRBJ1-2	NA	TGTGCCAGCGGGGGTAGGGGACTTGGCTACACCTTC	CASGGRGLGYTF
NA	TRBV5-4	TRBJ1-3	NA	TGTGCCAGCAGCTTCCCAGGTGCCTCTGGAAACACCATATATTTT	CASSFPGASGNTIYF
large	TRBV5-8	TRBJ2-7	NA	TGTGCCAGCAGCTTCGAAGACAGCCTTTGGTACGAGCAGTACTTC	CASSFEDSLWYEQYF
NA	TRBV7-6	TRBJ1-6	TRBD1	TGTGCCAGCAGCCGGGACAGGGAGGTTTCACCCCTCCACTTT	CASSRDREVSPLHF
NA	TRBV4-3	TRBJ2-2	TRBD2	TGCGCCAGCAGCCAAGACCCGGGACTAGCGGGATCCGGGGAGCTGTTTTTT	CASSQDPGLAGSGELFF
NA	TRBV11-3	TRBJ1-2	TRBD1	TGTGCCAGCAGCCTAAATTCCGGGACAGGGGGTTCCGGCTACACCTTC	CASSLNSGTGGSGYTF
NA	TRBV29-1	TRBJ1-2	NA	TGCAGCGTTACCCGGGGGGGCTACACCTTC	CSVTRGGYTF
NA	TRBV3-1/TRBV3-2	TRBJ1-2	NA	TGTGCCAGCAGCCAAGGAGTCCAAATATCCTATGGCTACACCTTC	CASSQGVQISYGYTF
few	TRBV11-3	TRBJ1-4	TRBD1	TGTGCCAGCAGCAAACCCGGACAGGGGGGTGAAAAACTGTTTTTT	CASSKPGQGGEKLFF
NA	TRBV6-6	TRBJ2-5	TRBD1	TGTGCGTCTCAGGGGGCGCAAGAGACCCAGTACTTC	CASQGAQETQYF